This T cell receptor beta chain is drawn from a study of cytomegalovirus exposure and HLA in healthy donors. It was with 60 Vbeta and 13 Jbeta primers that the PCR ran. The repertoire was sequenced with immunoSEQ multiplex PCR; TCRdb's copy has only in-frame clones and lacks some. Here the sample spans fewer than 300,000 clones, about nine tenths being singletons. Notes on this clone: The antigen is not known.

The CDR3 contains 13 residues. V gave up 5 bases and J gave up 9 bases, with 14 bases separating them. The germline V gene has CDR1 SNHLY and CDR2 FYNNEI. There were likely unrecorded immune exposures, though donors were nominally healthy when sampled. Study observations and caveats: A link between a missense DCLRE1C variant and TCR beta V- and J-gene trimming emerged from a later analysis. Some public TCRs appeared in many individuals, while most sequences were rare. The HLA-A and HLA-B alleles of most subjects were reportedly predicted accurately from TCR beta sequences.

The V and J genes are TRBV2 and TRBJ2-1; D perhaps matches TRBD2 (6 bases). The clonotype originates from a man in his forties in good health and CMV-seropositive. Sequenced input: PBMCs. This CDR3 reads CASSSGEAGEQFF. The CDR3 DNA reads as TGTGCCAGCAGTTCCGGAGAAGCGGGTGAGCAGTTCTTC.